This TCR beta chain was obtained from a study of CD8 T cells in ankylosing spondylitis. The study's findings and limits: Made up of eight highly homologous variants, a TCR beta motif appeared characteristic of ankylosing spondylitis blood.

TCRdb re-analysed the 5' RACE reads in MiXCR, keeping a single row per CDR3 protein. The data show around 480,000 distinct CDR3 sequences, roughly a sixth seen once. The CDR3 length is 12 residues. Germline lookup yields CDR1 DFQATT and CDR2 SNEGSKA (reference sequence). V was pared by 5 bases and J by 10 bases, with 5 bases of the junction left unmatched. About this clonotype itself: Antigen unknown.

Sequenced input: blood, either unsorted or a sorted T cell fraction (not recorded which). The clonotype comes from a male donor with ankylosing spondylitis. This chain links TRBV20-1 with TRBJ2-1, with 10 bases that match TRBD2. DNA of the CDR3: TGCAGTGCTTCTAGCGGGAGCCGGGAGCAGTTCTTC. This sequence encodes CSASSGSREQFF.